Described below is a single T cell receptor beta chain sequence and its context. The target antigen is unknown. The Oncomine TCR Beta short-read assay was applied to DNA of cultured CD4+ T cells. Cultured CD4+ T cells yielded the extracted genomic DNA. Each CDR3 protein is one row after TCRdb ran MiXCR on the PCR reads. The sample lists roughly 25,000 distinct CDR3 sequences, around 69% seen once, with roughly 22% in the top ten. The data originate from a study of vaccination and CD4 T cells after COVID-19. Overall study: Cells were stimulated with overlapping spike peptides from SARS-CoV-2, HCoV-NL63, HCoV-OC43 and HCoV-229E. General study results and limits: The authors studied relatively few convalescent patients and analyzed no early post-infection timepoints.

The J segment lost 4 bases and the V segment lost 6 bases, leaving 10 bases of the junction unmatched. The CDR3 has 15 amino acids. Germline CDR1 and CDR2: MNHNS and SASEGT. Specified treatment: approximately 9-day PBMC culture with coronavirus spike peptide pools or control peptides (ViraFEST assay). Following culture for 10 days, CD4+ T cells were isolated by negative selection. The chain uses TRBV6-1 and TRBJ1-2, with 8 bases identical to TRBD1. This material consisted of CD4+ T cells from blood, cultured in vitro, taken after SARS-CoV-2 vaccination. The sequence derives from a human donor who received a COVID-19 vaccine. The CDR3, as DNA: TGTGCCAGCAGCCGACAGGGGAAGAGTGGCTATGGCTACACCTTC. This sequence encodes CASSRQGKSGYGYTF.